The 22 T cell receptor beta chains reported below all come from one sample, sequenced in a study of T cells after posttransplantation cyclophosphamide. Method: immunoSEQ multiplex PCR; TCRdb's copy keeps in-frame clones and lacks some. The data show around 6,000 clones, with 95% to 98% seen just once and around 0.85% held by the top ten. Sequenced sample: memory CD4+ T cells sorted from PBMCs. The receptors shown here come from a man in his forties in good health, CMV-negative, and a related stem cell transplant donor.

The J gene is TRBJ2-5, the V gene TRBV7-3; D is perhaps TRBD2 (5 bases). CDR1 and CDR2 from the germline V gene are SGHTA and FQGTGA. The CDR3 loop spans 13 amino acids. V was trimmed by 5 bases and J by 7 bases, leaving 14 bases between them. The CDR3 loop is CASSPVARGTQYF. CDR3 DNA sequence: TGTGCCAGCAGCCCTGTGGCTCGGGGGACCCAGTACTTC.

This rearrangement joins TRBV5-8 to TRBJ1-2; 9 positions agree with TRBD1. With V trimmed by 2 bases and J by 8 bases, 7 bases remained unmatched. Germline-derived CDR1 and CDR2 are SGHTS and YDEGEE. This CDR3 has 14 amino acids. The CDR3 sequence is CASSLLQGAGGYTF. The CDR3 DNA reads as TGTGCCAGCAGCTTATTACAGGGGGCAGGAGGCTACACCTTC.

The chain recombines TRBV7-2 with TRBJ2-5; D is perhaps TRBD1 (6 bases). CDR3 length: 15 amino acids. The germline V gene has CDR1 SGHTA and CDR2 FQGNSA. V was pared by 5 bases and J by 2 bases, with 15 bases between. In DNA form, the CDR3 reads TGTGCCAGCAGCCCCCCCCGGACAGTACAAGAGACCCAGTACTTC. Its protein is CASSPPRTVQETQYF. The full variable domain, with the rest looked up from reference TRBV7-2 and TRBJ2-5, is GAGVSQSPSNKVTEKGKDVELRCDPISGHTALYWYRQSLGQGLEFLIYFQGNSAPDKSGLPSDRFSAERTGGSVSTLTIQRTQQEDSAVYLCASSPPRTVQETQYFGPGTRLLVL.

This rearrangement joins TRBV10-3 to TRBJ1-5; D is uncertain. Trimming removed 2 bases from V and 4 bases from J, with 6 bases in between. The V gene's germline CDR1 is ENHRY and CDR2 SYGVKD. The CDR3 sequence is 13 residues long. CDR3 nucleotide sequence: TGTGCCATCAGTGAGGAGACAAATCAGCCCCAGCATTTT. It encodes CAISEETNQPQHF.

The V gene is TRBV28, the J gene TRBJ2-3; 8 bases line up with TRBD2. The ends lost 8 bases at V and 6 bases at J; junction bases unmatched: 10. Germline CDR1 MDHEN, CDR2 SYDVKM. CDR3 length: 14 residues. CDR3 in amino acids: CASGGAGARDTQYF. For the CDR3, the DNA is TGTGCCAGCGGAGGAGCGGGAGCTAGGGATACGCAGTATTTT.

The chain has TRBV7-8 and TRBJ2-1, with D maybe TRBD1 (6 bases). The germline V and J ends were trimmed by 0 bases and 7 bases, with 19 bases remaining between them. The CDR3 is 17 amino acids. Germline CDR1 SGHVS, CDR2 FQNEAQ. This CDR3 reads CASSLASGAVIGNEQFF. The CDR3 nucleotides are TGTGCCAGCAGCTTAGCGTCAGGGGCCGTAATTGGAAATGAGCAGTTCTTC.

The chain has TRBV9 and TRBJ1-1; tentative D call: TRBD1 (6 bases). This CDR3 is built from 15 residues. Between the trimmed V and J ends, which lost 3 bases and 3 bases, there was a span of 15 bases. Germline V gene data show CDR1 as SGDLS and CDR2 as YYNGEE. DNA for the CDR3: TGTGCCAGCAGCGGTGGGGGCATACGAGACACTGAAGCTTTCTTT. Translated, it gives CASSGGGIRDTEAFF.

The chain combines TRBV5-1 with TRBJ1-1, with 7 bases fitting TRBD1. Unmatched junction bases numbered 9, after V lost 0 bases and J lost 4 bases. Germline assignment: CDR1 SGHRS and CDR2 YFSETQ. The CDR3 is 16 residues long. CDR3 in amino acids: CASSLGVVAGGTEAFF. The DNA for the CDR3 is TGCGCCAGCAGCTTGGGGGTAGTAGCAGGGGGCACTGAAGCTTTCTTT.

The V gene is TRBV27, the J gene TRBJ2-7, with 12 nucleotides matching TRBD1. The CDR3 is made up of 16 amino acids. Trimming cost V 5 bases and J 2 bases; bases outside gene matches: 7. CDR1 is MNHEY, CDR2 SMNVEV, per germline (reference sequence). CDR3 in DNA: TGTGCCAGCAGTGAGGGGGACAGGGGGCCCCCCTACGAGCAGTACTTC. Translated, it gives CASSEGDRGPPYEQYF.

CDR3 sequence reads: CASITGGGEQYF. CDR3 DNA: TGTGCCAGCATAACGGGGGGAGGGGAGCAGTACTTC. The rearrangement joins TRBV28 to TRBJ2-7; 7 bases fit TRBD2. Trimming at V came to 7 bases and at J to 7 bases, leaving 7 bases not matched to a gene. Germline V lookup: CDR1 MDHEN, CDR2 SYDVKM. CDR3 length: 12 amino acids.

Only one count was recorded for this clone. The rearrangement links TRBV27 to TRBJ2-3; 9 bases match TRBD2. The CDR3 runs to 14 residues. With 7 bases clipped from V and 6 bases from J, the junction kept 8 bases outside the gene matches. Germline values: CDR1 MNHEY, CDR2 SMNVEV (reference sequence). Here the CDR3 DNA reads TGTGCCAGCAAGGGCGGGAGGGCTGAGGATACGCAGTATTTT. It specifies CASKGGRAEDTQYF.

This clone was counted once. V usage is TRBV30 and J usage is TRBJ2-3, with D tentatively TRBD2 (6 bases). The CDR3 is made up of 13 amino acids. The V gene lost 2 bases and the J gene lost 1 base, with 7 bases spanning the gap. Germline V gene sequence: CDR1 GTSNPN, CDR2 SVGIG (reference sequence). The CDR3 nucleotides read TGTGCCTGGAGTTTAGCGGGCACAGATACGCAGTATTTT. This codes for CAWSLAGTDTQYF.

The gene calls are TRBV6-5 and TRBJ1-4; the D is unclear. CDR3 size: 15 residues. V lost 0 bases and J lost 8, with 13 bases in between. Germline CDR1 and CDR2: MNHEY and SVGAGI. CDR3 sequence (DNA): TGTGCCAGCAGTTACTCGGGAGGTCCTGGCGAAAAACTGTTTTTT. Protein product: CASSYSGGPGEKLFF.

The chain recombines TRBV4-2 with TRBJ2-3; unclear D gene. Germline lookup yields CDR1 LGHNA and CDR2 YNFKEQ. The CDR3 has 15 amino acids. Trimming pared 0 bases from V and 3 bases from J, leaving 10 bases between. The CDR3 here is CASSQDLRLTDTQYF. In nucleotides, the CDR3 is TGTGCCAGCAGCCAAGATCTTAGACTGACAGATACGCAGTATTTT.

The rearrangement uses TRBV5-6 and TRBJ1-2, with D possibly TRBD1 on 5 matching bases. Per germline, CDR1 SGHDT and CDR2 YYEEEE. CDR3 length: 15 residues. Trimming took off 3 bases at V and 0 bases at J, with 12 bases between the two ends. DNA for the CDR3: TGTGCCAGCAGCTGGGGGGACCGACCTAACTATGGCTACACCTTC. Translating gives CASSWGDRPNYGYTF.

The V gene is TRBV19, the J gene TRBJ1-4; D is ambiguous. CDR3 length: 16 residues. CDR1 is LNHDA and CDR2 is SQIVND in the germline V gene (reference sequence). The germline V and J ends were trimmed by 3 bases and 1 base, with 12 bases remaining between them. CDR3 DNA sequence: TGTGCCAGTAGTATTGGTGGGCGGGGAACTAATGAAAAACTGTTTTTT. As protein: CASSIGGRGTNEKLFF.

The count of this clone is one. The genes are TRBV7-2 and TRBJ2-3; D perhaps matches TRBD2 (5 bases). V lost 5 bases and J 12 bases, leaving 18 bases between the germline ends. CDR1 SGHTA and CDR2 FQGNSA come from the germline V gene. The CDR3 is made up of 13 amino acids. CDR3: CASSDSSPRVQYF. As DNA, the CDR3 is TGTGCCAGCAGCGACTCTAGCCCGAGGGTACAGTATTTT.

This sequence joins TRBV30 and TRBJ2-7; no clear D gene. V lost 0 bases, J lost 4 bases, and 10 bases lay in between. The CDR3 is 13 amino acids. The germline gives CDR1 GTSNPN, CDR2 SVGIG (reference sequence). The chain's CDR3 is CAWSVPPGYEQYF. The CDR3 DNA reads TGTGCCTGGAGTGTTCCCCCGGGTTACGAGCAGTACTTC.

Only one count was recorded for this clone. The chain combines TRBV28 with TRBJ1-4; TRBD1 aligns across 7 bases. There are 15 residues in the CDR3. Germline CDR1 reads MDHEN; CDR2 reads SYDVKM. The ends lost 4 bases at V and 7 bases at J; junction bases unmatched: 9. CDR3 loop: CASSSRQGRVEKLFF. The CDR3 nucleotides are TGTGCCAGCAGTTCCCGACAGGGTCGGGTTGAAAAACTGTTTTTT.

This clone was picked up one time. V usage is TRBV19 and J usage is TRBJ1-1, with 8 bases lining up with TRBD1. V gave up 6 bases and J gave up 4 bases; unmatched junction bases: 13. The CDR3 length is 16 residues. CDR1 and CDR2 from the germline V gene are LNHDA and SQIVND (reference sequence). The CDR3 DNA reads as TGTGCCAGTAGGCCTTTGGACAGGGAGATAATCACTGAAGCTTTCTTT. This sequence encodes CASRPLDREIITEAFF.

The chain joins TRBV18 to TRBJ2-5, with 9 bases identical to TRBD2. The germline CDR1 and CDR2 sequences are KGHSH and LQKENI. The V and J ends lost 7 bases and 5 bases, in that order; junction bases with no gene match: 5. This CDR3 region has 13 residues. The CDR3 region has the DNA TGTGCCAGCTTCCGCGGGAGGGGTGAGACCCAGTACTTC. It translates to CASFRGRGETQYF.

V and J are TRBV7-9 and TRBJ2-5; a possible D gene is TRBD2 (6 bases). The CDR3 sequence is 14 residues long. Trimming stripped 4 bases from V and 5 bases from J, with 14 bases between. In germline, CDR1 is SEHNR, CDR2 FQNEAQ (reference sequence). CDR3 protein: CASSSRLGGETQYF. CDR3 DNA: TGTGCCAGCAGCTCGCGACTTGGGGGGGAGACCCAGTACTTC.